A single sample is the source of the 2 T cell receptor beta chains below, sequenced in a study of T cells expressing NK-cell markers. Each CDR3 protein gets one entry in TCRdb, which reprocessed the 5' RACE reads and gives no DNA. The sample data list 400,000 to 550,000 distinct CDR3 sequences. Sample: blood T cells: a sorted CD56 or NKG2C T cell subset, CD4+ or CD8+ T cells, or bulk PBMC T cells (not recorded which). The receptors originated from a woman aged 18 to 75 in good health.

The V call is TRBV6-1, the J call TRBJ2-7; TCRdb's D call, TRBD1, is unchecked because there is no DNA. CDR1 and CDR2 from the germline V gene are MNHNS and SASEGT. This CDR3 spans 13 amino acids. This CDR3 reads CASTADRGKEQYF.

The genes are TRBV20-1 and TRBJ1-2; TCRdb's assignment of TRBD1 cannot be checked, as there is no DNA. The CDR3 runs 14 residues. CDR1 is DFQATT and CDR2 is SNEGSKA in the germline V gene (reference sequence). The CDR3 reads CSALQGVGDYGYTF.